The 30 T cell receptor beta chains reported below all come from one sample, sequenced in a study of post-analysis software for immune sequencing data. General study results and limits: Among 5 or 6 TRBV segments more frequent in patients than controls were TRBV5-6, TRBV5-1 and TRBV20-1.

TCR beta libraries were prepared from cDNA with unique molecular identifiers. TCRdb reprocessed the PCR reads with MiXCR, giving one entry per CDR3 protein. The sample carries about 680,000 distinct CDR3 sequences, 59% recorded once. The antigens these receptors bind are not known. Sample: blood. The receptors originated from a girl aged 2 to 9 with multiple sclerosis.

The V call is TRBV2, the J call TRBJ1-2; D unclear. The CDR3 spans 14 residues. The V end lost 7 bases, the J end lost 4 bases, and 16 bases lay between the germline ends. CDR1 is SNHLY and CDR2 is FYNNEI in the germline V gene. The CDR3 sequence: CASIEVPYSYGYTF. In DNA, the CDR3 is TGTGCCAGCATCGAGGTGCCGTACAGCTATGGCTACACCTTC.

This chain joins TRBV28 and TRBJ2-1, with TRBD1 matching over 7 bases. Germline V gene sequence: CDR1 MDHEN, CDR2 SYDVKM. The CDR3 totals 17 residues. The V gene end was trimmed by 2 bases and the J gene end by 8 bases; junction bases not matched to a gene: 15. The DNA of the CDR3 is TGTGCCAGCAGTTTAGCCCCGGAGACAGGGCCTCTCGATGAGCAGTTCTTC. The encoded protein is CASSLAPETGPLDEQFF.

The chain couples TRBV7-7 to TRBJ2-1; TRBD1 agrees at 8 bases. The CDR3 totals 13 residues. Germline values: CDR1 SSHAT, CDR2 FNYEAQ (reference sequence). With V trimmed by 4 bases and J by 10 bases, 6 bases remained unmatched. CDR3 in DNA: TGTGCCAGCAGCTCAAACTACAGGGGGGAGCAGTTCTTC. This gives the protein CASSSNYRGEQFF.

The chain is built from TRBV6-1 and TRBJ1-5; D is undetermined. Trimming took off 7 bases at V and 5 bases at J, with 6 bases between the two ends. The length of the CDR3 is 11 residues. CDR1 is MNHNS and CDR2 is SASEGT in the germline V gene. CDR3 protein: CASKEDQPQHF. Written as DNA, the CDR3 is TGTGCCAGCAAGGAAGATCAGCCCCAGCATTTT.

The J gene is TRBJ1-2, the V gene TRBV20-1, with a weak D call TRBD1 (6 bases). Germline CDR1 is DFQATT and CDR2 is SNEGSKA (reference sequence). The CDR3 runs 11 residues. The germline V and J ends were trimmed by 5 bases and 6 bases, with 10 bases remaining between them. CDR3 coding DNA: TGCAGTGCTGCAGAGGGGGATGGCTACACCTTC. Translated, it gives CSAAEGDGYTF.

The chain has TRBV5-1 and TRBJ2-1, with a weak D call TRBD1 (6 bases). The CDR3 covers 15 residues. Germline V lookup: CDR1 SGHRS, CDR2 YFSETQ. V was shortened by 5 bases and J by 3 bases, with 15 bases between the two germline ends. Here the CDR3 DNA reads TGCGCCAGCAGGCCCAGGGACACCCTCTACAATGAGCAGTTCTTC. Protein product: CASRPRDTLYNEQFF.

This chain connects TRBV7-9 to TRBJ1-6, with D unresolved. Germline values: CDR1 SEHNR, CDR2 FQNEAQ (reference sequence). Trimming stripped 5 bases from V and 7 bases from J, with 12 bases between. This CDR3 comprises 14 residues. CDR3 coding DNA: TGTGCCAGCAGCCCCGACCCTGGCAATTCACCCCTCCACTTT. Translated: CASSPDPGNSPLHF.

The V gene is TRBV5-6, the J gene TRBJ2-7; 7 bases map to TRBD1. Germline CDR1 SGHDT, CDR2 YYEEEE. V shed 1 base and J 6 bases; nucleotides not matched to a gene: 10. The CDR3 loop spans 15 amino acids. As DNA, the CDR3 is TGTGCCAGCAGCTTGAGTGACAGGGAAGTTTCCGAGCAGTACTTC. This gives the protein CASSLSDREVSEQYF. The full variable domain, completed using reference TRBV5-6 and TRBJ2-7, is DAGVTQSPTHLIKTRGQQVTLRCSPKSGHDTVSWYQQALGQGPQFIFQYYEEEERQRGNFPDRFSGHQFPNYSSELNVNALLLGDSALYLCASSLSDREVSEQYFGPGTRLTVT.

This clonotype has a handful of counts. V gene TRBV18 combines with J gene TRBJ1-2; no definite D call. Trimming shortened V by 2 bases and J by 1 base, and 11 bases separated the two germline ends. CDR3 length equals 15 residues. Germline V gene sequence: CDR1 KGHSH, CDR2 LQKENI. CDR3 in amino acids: CASSPSSEINYGYTF. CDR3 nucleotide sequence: TGTGCCAGCTCACCAAGTTCAGAGATTAACTATGGCTACACCTTC.

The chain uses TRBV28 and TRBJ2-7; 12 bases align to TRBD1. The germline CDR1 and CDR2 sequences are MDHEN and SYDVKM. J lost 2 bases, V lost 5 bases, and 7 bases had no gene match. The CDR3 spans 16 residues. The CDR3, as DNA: TGTGCCAGCAGTGCCGGGGGGACAGGGGGCCCCTACGAGCAGTACTTC. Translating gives CASSAGGTGGPYEQYF.

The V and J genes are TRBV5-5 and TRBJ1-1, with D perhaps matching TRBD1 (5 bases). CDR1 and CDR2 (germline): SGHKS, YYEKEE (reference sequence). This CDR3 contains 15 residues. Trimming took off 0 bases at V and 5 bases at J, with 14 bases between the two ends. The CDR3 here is CASSLAAGRGTEAFF. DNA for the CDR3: TGTGCCAGCAGCTTGGCCGCGGGACGAGGAACTGAAGCTTTCTTT.

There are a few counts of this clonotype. The CDR3 sequence: CASSESGGGAYNEQFF. As DNA, the CDR3 is TGCGCCAGCAGTGAGTCTGGGGGGGGAGCCTACAATGAGCAGTTCTTC. The rearrangement links TRBV10-2 to TRBJ2-1, with TRBD2 identical over 7 bases. Losses at the gene ends were 0 bases for V and 2 bases for J; bases not matched to a gene: 4. CDR1 is WSHSY and CDR2 is SAAADI in the germline V gene. The CDR3 length is 16 residues.

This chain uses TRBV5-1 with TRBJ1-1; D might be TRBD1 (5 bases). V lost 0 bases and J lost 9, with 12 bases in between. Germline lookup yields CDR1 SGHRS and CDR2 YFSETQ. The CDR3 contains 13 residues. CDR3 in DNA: TGCGCCAGCAGCTTGGCGCAGTCAGGGCAAGCTTTCTTT. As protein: CASSLAQSGQAFF. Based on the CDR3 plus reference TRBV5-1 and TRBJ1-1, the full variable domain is KAGVTQTPRYLIKTRGQQVTLSCSPISGHRSVSWYQQTPGQGLQFLFEYFSETQRNKGNFPGRFSGRQFSNSRSEMNVSTLELGDSALYLCASSLAQSGQAFFGQGTRLTVV.

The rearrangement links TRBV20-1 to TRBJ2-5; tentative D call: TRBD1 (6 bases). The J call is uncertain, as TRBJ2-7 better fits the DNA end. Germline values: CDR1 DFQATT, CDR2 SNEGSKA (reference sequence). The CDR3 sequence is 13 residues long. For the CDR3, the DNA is TGCAGTGCCCAATCCGTTACAGGGTCCGAGCAGTACTTC. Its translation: CSAQSVTGSEQYF.

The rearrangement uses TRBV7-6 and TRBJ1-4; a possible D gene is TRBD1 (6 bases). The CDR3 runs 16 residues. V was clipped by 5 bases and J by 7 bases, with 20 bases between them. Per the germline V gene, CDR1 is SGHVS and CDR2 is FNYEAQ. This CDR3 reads CASSPQEGGGGEKLFF. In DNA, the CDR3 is TGTGCCAGCAGCCCCCAGGAAGGAGGGGGTGGTGAAAAACTGTTTTTT.

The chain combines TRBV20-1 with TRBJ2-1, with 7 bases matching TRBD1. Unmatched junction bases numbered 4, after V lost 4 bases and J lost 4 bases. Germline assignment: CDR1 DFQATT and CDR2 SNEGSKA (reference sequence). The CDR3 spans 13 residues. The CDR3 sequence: CSAIRDSYNEQFF. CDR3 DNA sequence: TGCAGTGCTATCCGGGACAGTTACAATGAGCAGTTCTTC.

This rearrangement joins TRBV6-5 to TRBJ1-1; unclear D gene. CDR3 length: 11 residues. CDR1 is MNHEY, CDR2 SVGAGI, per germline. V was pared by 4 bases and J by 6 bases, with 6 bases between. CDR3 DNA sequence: TGTGCCAGCAGTTCCGCGTCTGAAGCTTTCTTT. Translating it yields CASSSASEAFF.

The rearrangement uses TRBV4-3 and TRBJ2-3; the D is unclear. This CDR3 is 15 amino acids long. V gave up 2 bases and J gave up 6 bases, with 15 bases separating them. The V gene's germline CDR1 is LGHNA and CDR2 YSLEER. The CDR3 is CASSQTVQVVDTQYF. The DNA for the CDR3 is TGCGCCAGCAGCCAAACGGTTCAGGTCGTGGATACGCAGTATTTT.

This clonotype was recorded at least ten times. The CDR3 nucleotides read TGCGCCAGCAGCCCGGAGGGACACTCCAATGAGCAGTTCTTC. This translates into CASSPEGHSNEQFF. The chain uses TRBV5-1 and TRBJ2-1; the D call may be TRBD1 or TRBD2 (6 bases each). The CDR3 spans 14 residues. CDR1 SGHRS and CDR2 YFSETQ come from the germline V gene. V was clipped by 4 bases and J by 6 bases, with 14 bases between them. Full variable domain (outside the CDR3, taken from reference TRBV5-1 and TRBJ2-1): KAGVTQTPRYLIKTRGQQVTLSCSPISGHRSVSWYQQTPGQGLQFLFEYFSETQRNKGNFPGRFSGRQFSNSRSEMNVSTLELGDSALYLCASSPEGHSNEQFFGPGTRLTVL.

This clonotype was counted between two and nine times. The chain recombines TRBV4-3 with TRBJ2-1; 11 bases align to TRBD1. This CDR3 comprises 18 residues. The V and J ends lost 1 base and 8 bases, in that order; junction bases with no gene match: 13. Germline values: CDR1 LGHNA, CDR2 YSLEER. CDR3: CASSQATRTDRGRDEQFF. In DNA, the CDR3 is TGCGCCAGCAGCCAAGCGACACGGACGGACAGGGGGCGGGATGAGCAGTTCTTC.

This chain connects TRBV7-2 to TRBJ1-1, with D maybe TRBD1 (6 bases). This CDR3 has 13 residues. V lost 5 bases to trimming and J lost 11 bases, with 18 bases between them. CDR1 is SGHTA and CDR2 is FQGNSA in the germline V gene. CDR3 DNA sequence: TGTGCCAGCAGCACGATAACAGGGACGGTGGCTTTCTTT. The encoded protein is CASSTITGTVAFF.

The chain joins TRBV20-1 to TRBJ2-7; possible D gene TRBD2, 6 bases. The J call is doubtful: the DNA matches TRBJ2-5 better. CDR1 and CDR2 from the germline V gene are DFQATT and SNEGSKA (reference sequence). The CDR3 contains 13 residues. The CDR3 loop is CSARLMGGETQYF. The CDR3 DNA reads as TGCAGTGCGAGATTGATGGGGGGAGAGACCCAGTACTTC.

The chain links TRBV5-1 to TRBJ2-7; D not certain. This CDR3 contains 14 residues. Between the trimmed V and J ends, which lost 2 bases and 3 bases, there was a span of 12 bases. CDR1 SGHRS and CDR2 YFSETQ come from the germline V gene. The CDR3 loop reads CASSFDGLDYEQYF. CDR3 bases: TGCGCCAGCAGCTTTGATGGGCTAGACTACGAGCAGTACTTC.

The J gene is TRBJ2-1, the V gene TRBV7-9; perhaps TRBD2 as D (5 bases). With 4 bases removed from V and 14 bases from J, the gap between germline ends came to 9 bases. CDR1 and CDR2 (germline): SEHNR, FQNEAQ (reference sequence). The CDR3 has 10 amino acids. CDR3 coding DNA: TGTGCCAGCAGCTGGCGGGTCGAGTTCTTC. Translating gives CASSWRVEFF. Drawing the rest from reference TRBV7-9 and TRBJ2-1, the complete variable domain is DTGVSQNPRHKITKRGQNVTFRCDPISEHNRLYWYRQTLGQGPEFLTYFQNEAQLEKSRLLSDRFSAERPKGSFSTLEIQRTEQGDSAMYLCASSWRVEFFGPGTRLTVL.

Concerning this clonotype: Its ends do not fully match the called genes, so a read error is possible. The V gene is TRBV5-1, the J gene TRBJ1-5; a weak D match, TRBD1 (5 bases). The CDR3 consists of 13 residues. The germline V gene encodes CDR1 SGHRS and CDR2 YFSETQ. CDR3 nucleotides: TGCGCCGGCAGCTTGGTAGGGGATCAGCCCCAGCATTTT. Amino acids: CAGSLVGDQPQHF.

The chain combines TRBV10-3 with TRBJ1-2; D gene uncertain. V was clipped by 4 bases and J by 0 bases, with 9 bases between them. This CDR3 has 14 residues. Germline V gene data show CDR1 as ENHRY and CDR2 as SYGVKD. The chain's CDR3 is CAISADYANYGYTF. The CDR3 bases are TGTGCCATCAGTGCAGATTACGCTAACTATGGCTACACCTTC.

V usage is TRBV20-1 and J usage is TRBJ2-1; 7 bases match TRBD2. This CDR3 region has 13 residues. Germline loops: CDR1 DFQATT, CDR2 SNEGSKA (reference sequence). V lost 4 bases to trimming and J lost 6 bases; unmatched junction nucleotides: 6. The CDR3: CSANFGGSNEQFF. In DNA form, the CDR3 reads TGCAGTGCTAATTTTGGCGGGAGCAATGAGCAGTTCTTC.

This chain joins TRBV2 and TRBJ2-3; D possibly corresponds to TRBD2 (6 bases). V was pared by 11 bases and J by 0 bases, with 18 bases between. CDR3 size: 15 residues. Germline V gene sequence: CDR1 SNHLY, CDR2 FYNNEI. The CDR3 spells CAGKRREHSTDTQYF. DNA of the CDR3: TGTGCCGGCAAGAGGCGGGAACATAGCACAGATACGCAGTATTTT.

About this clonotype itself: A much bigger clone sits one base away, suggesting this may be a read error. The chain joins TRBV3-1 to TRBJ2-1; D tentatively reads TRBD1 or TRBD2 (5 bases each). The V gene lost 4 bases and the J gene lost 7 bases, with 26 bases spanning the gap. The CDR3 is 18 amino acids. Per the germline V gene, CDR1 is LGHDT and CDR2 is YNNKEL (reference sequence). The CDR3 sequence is CASSPSELRGTPKNEQFF. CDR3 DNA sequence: TGTGCCAGCAGCCCATCCGAACTACGGGGCACACCTAAGAATGAGCAGTTCTTC.

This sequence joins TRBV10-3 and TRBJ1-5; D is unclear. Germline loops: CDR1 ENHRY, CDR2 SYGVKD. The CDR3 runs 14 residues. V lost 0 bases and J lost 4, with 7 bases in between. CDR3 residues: CAISESKGNQPQHF. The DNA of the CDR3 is TGTGCCATCAGTGAGTCTAAGGGAAATCAGCCCCAGCATTTT.